This entry is about one T cell receptor (beta chain). Original processing methods: How many nucleated cells were present was estimated from reference gene primer amplification. Measured with immunoSEQ multiplex PCR; TCRdb has only the in-frame clones, and not every one. The V and J calls and the clone size are those of that table, but D and trimming were determined from the DNA. Here the sample spans 130,000 to 150,000 clones, around nine tenths being singletons. The sample is drawn from a study of blood T cell repertoires in COVID-19. On the study more broadly: The study drew acute and convalescent COVID-19 samples from the United States, Italy and Spain. In each case, the material was cDNA or gDNA derived from T cells, B-cell-depleted T cells, or PBMCs.

The ends lost 5 bases at V and 6 bases at J; junction bases unmatched: 8. Germline V gives CDR1 MDHEN, CDR2 SYDVKM. The CDR3 loop spans 14 amino acids. The rearrangement uses TRBV28 and TRBJ2-7, with 9 bases matching TRBD1. This TCR was recovered from a human donor in a cohort sampled during active COVID-19. The sequenced sample was peripheral blood. CDR3: CASSPRDRVTEQYF. In DNA form, the CDR3 reads TGTGCCAGCAGTCCCCGGGACAGGGTAACCGAGCAGTACTTC.